This TCR beta chain was captured in a study of T cell responses to AZD1222 COVID-19 vaccine. Study-wide results and caveats: Clonal diversity was possibly underestimated, and the donors were mostly white British, with more females. Dominant CD4 TCR responses targeted spike regions 160-218 and 743-854.

Germline assignment: CDR1 LGHNT and CDR2 FRNRAP. V gave up 2 bases and J gave up 6 bases, with 26 bases separating them. The CDR3 contains 18 residues. Clones were read by immunoSEQ multiplex PCR, and TCRdb kept only the in-frame ones, dropping some. Seen here are about 140,000 clones, more than 85% observed once, and the top ten hold roughly 1.2%. The analysis combined second doses at about 4 or about 12 weeks. For this clone: The target antigen is unknown.

Sequences were derived from peripheral blood, sampled 28 days after the second AZD1222 dose. This chain joins TRBV12-5 and TRBJ2-7, with D possibly matching TRBD1 (6 bases). This TCR derives from an adult who received the AZD1222 COVID-19 vaccine. The CDR3 protein is CASGLPIRLGHPVPEQYF. The CDR3 bases are TGTGCTAGTGGTTTGCCCATAAGATTGGGACACCCGGTGCCCGAGCAGTACTTC.